The 29 T cell receptor beta chains below all came from one sample that was sequenced in a study of shared clonotypes between healthy human individuals. Some clones are missing from TCRdb's copy, which holds only in-frame ones; the method was immunoSEQ multiplex PCR. Among fewer than 1.8 million clones listed, roughly 98.5% were seen once. Specimen: naive CD4+ T cells sorted from blood. Subset: CD45RA+ positively selected. The receptors derive from a man younger than 45 in good health.

The rearrangement links TRBV4-3 to TRBJ2-1; a weak D match, TRBD2 (5 bases). V was cut by 0 bases and J by 1 base, with 13 bases left in between. Germline V gene data show CDR1 as LGHNA and CDR2 as YSLEER. The CDR3 runs to 17 residues. In DNA form, the CDR3 reads TGCGCCAGCAGCCAAGACCCCCCGGGATCATCCTACAATGAGCAGTTCTTC. This encodes CASSQDPPGSSYNEQFF.

The chain uses TRBV27 and TRBJ2-3, with D unresolved. The CDR3 spans 12 residues. Trimming pared 0 bases from V and 9 bases from J, leaving 7 bases between. Per the germline V gene, CDR1 is MNHEY and CDR2 is SMNVEV (reference sequence). The CDR3 spells CASSLSIGTQYF. The DNA of the CDR3 is TGTGCCAGCAGTTTATCGATAGGAACGCAGTATTTT.

Regarding this clone: Other DNA sequences in this sample translate to the same CDR3. The chain employs TRBV28 and TRBJ2-3; tentatively, D is TRBD2 (6 bases). The CDR3 is 12 residues long. Germline V gives CDR1 MDHEN, CDR2 SYDVKM. The CDR3 DNA reads as TGTGCGGGGAGCGGGAGCACAGATACGCAGTATTTT. Translation gives CAGSGSTDTQYF.

The chain has TRBV7-6 and TRBJ2-3; D perhaps matches TRBD1 (6 bases). CDR3 length equals 16 residues. Germline V gene lookup returns CDR1 SGHVS and CDR2 FNYEAQ. The V and J ends lost 0 bases and 4 bases respectively, with 14 bases between them. This CDR3 is CASSLAPYRAADTQYF. In DNA, the CDR3 is TGTGCCAGCAGCTTAGCGCCCTACAGGGCGGCAGATACGCAGTATTTT.

V gene TRBV7-6 combines with J gene TRBJ2-5; the match to TRBD1 covers 7 bases. With V trimmed by 6 bases and J by 3 bases, 13 bases remained unmatched. The CDR3 consists of 16 residues. In germline, CDR1 is SGHVS, CDR2 FNYEAQ. Here the CDR3 reads CASRNRLWDSKETQYF. CDR3 bases: TGTGCCAGCAGGAATAGACTATGGGACAGTAAAGAGACCCAGTACTTC.

As for this clone: The same CDR3 arises from other DNA sequences in this sample as well. V usage is TRBV15 and J usage is TRBJ1-1; D ambiguous. The CDR3 totals 13 residues. Trimming removed 0 bases from V and 8 bases from J, with 10 bases in between. Per germline, CDR1 LNHNV and CDR2 YYDKDF (reference sequence). In DNA form, the CDR3 reads TGTGCCACCAGCAGAGATCGAGGATCGGAAGCTTTCTTT. The encoded protein is CATSRDRGSEAFF.

This clone was detected once. The chain has TRBV18 and TRBJ2-2, with D unclear. This CDR3 contains 11 residues. V was shortened by 3 bases and J by 7 bases, with 3 bases between the two germline ends. Germline V CDR1 and CDR2: KGHSH, LQKENI. CDR3 amino acids: CASSPVGELFF. The DNA of the CDR3 is TGTGCCAGCTCACCCGTCGGGGAGCTGTTTTTT.

The V gene is TRBV15, the J gene TRBJ2-2; D uncertain. The V gene's germline CDR1 is LNHNV and CDR2 YYDKDF (reference sequence). V shed 4 bases and J shed 0 bases, with 21 bases lying between them. This CDR3 is built from 19 residues. The CDR3 is CATSTNWVKGPPNTGELFF. The CDR3 DNA reads TGTGCCACCAGCACCAATTGGGTCAAAGGGCCCCCGAACACCGGGGAGCTGTTTTTT.

The J gene is TRBJ2-1, the V gene TRBV28; no clear D gene. V dropped 5 bases and J dropped 0 bases, with 11 bases sitting between them. The CDR3 runs to 15 residues. The V gene's germline CDR1 is MDHEN and CDR2 SYDVKM. The CDR3 DNA reads TGTGCCAGCAGTCCCCCCCTTAGCTCCTACAATGAGCAGTTCTTC. It yields the protein CASSPPLSSYNEQFF.

V is TRBV6-1 and J is TRBJ1-1; D is undetermined. The CDR3 contains 13 residues. Germline values: CDR1 MNHNS, CDR2 SASEGT. Trimming took off 4 bases at V and 1 base at J, with 7 bases between the two ends. The chain's CDR3 is CASSVGGNTEAFF. For the CDR3, the DNA is TGTGCCAGCAGTGTGGGAGGGAACACTGAAGCTTTCTTT.

This clone was recorded only once. V and J are TRBV6-1 and TRBJ2-1; D may be TRBD1 (5 bases). The CDR3 covers 16 residues. Germline CDR1 MNHNS, CDR2 SASEGT. With 2 bases removed from V and 5 bases from J, the gap between germline ends came to 16 bases. CDR3 amino acids: CASSEISRQTDNEQFF. In nucleotides, the CDR3 is TGTGCCAGCAGTGAAATCTCTCGACAGACCGACAATGAGCAGTTCTTC.

J is TRBJ1-2 and V is TRBV19; D gene uncertain. The CDR3 is 12 residues long. V lost 1 base and J lost 8, with 8 bases in between. Per the germline V gene, CDR1 is LNHDA and CDR2 is SQIVND (reference sequence). The CDR3 loop reads CASSIAGGGYTF. The CDR3 region has the DNA TGTGCCAGTAGTATAGCGGGTGGCGGCTACACCTTC.

Note on this clone: The sample contains more than one DNA sequence encoding this CDR3. The genes are TRBV11-3 and TRBJ2-1, with D perhaps assigned TRBD1 or TRBD2 (6 bases each). Looked up from germline, CDR1 is SGHNT and CDR2 is YENEEA. Trimming took off 1 base at V and 0 bases at J, with 10 bases between the two ends. This CDR3 comprises 16 residues. The CDR3 reads CASSLGGTRSYNEQFF. The CDR3 DNA follows: TGTGCCAGCAGCTTAGGCGGGACACGCTCCTACAATGAGCAGTTCTTC.

The DNA for the CDR3 is TGTGCCAGCAGCGCAGAAGGGACACCGAGGACCGGGGAGCTGTTTTTT. It is translated as CASSAEGTPRTGELFF. The chain combines TRBV9 with TRBJ2-2; D might be TRBD1 (6 bases). The CDR3 sequence is 16 residues long. Germline V gene data show CDR1 as SGDLS and CDR2 as YYNGEE. The ends were cut back, 3 bases at V and 5 bases at J, with 17 bases in the middle.

J is TRBJ2-3 and V is TRBV7-2; TRBD2 matches 9 bases. V gave up 7 bases and J gave up 8 bases; unmatched junction bases: 13. Germline V lookup: CDR1 SGHTA, CDR2 FQGNSA. This CDR3 spans 15 amino acids. The CDR3 DNA follows: TGTGCCAGCACCCAACCCGCGGGAGGGCAAGGTACGCAGTATTTT. It codes for CASTQPAGGQGTQYF.

V usage is TRBV6-6 and J usage is TRBJ2-2, with unresolved D. Germline V gene data show CDR1 as MNHNY and CDR2 as SVGAGI (reference sequence). The CDR3 runs 11 residues. V lost 3 bases to trimming and J lost 7 bases, with 3 bases between them. CDR3 nucleotides: TGTGCCAGCAGTTATGACGGGGAGCTGTTTTTT. Translation gives CASSYDGELFF.

This sequence joins TRBV5-5 and TRBJ1-4; the D gene is possibly TRBD1 (6 bases). V gave up 5 bases and J gave up 5 bases, with 13 bases separating them. This CDR3 is built from 14 residues. Germline V gene data show CDR1 as SGHKS and CDR2 as YYEKEE (reference sequence). The CDR3 is CASSSGTINEKLFF. CDR3 DNA sequence: TGTGCCAGCAGTTCCGGGACAATAAATGAAAAACTGTTTTTT. Full variable domain (remainder filled in from reference TRBV5-5 and TRBJ1-4): DAGVTQSPTHLIKTRGQQVTLRCSPISGHKSVSWYQQVLGQGPQFIFQYYEKEERGRGNFPDRFSARQFPNYSSELNVNALLLGDSALYLCASSSGTINEKLFFGSGTQLSVL.

This chain uses TRBV4-1 with TRBJ2-7; TRBD1 agrees at 7 bases. In germline, CDR1 is MGHRA, CDR2 YSYEKL. Trimming at V came to 2 bases and at J to 4 bases, leaving 5 bases not matched to a gene. The CDR3 is made up of 14 amino acids. CDR3 sequence reads: CASSQPGGVYEQYF. The DNA of the CDR3 is TGCGCCAGCAGCCAACCAGGGGGTGTTTACGAGCAGTACTTC.

The rearrangement links TRBV29-1 to TRBJ1-1, with TRBD1 matching 8 bases. Germline-derived CDR1 and CDR2 are SQVTM and ANQGSEA. The CDR3 spans 14 residues. Trimming took 7 bases from V and 2 from J; bases not matched to a gene: 9. Written as DNA, the CDR3 is TGCAGCGGGACAGGGCTCTTTGGTAACACTGAAGCTTTCTTT. Translated: CSGTGLFGNTEAFF.

The chain joins TRBV5-6 to TRBJ1-2, with 7 bases aligning to TRBD1. The CDR3 sequence is 14 residues long. V lost 3 bases, J lost 3 bases, and 5 bases stayed unmatched. The germline V gene has CDR1 SGHDT and CDR2 YYEEEE. The CDR3: CASSSTGIHYGYTF. CDR3 in DNA: TGTGCCAGCAGCTCGACAGGGATTCACTATGGCTACACCTTC.

As regards this clone: Other DNA sequences in the sample encode the same CDR3. This chain uses TRBV4-1 with TRBJ2-1; TRBD2 agrees at 9 bases. This CDR3 has 16 residues. V lost 3 bases and J lost 2; bases outside the gene matches: 5. The germline CDR1 and CDR2 sequences are MGHRA and YSYEKL. The CDR3, as DNA: TGCGCCAGCAGCCAGGGACTAGCAGCCACCTACAATGAGCAGTTCTTC. As protein: CASSQGLAATYNEQFF.

CDR3 nucleotide sequence: TGTGCCAGCAGGCACGGGACAGGGTGGAAGGGTGGAACTAATGAAAAACTGTTTTTT. Its translation: CASRHGTGWKGGTNEKLFF. The gene calls are TRBV28 and TRBJ1-4; TRBD1 matches at 9 bases. CDR3 length equals 19 residues. After removal of 6 bases from V and 1 base from J, the junction contained 15 bases not matched to a gene. Germline CDR1 MDHEN, CDR2 SYDVKM.

The chain carries TRBV7-3 and TRBJ2-1; D ambiguous. Germline V gene data show CDR1 as SGHTA and CDR2 as FQGTGA. CDR3 length: 16 amino acids. The V end lost 0 bases, the J end lost 0 bases, and 9 bases lay between the germline ends. The CDR3 loop reads CASSLTRTSSYNEQFF. CDR3 DNA: TGTGCCAGCAGCTTAACGAGGACGAGCTCCTACAATGAGCAGTTCTTC.

This clone was observed a single time. The genes are TRBV28 and TRBJ2-7; TRBD2 matches at 15 bases. This CDR3 has 15 amino acids. Germline V gene data show CDR1 as MDHEN and CDR2 as SYDVKM. With 4 bases clipped from V and 5 bases from J, the junction kept 3 bases outside the gene matches. CDR3: CASSSRTSGRDEQYF. The CDR3 DNA follows: TGTGCCAGCAGTTCAAGGACTAGCGGGAGGGACGAGCAGTACTTC.

The V call is TRBV30, the J call TRBJ2-5, with TRBD2 matching over 9 bases. This CDR3 region has 18 residues. CDR1 and CDR2 (germline): GTSNPN, SVGIG (reference sequence). Trimming at V came to 0 bases and at J to 5 bases, leaving 16 bases not matched to a gene. CDR3 nucleotides: TGTGCCTGGAGTGTATATACTGGGGTAGCGGGAGTCGAGGAGACCCAGTACTTC. This encodes CAWSVYTGVAGVEETQYF.

V is TRBV5-6 and J is TRBJ2-5; D not certain. This CDR3 is built from 14 residues. V was trimmed by 5 bases and J by 0 bases, leaving 11 bases between them. Germline assignment: CDR1 SGHDT and CDR2 YYEEEE. CDR3 bases: TGTGCCAGCAGGCGTGGAACACACCAAGAGACCCAGTACTTC. Translated, it gives CASRRGTHQETQYF.

The J gene is TRBJ2-1, the V gene TRBV11-2; TRBD2 aligns across 9 bases. The trim removed 4 bases at V and 7 bases at J, leaving 8 bases unmatched. Germline loops: CDR1 SGHAT, CDR2 FQNNGV. The CDR3 is 15 residues long. CDR3 DNA: TGTGCCAGCAGCTCTATTAGCGGGAGAGCTAATGAGCAGTTCTTC. Its translation: CASSSISGRANEQFF.

This chain joins TRBV7-6 and TRBJ2-7, with D possibly TRBD1 on 5 matching bases. V lost 1 base and J 6 bases, leaving 10 bases between the germline ends. The CDR3 covers 13 residues. Germline assignment: CDR1 SGHVS and CDR2 FNYEAQ. The CDR3 spells CASSLDQGSEQYF. The DNA for the CDR3 is TGTGCCAGCAGCTTAGATCAGGGATCCGAGCAGTACTTC.

This clone was observed once. This sequence joins TRBV7-2 and TRBJ2-2; D tentatively reads TRBD1 or TRBD2 (5 bases each). Germline CDR1 is SGHTA and CDR2 is FQGNSA. V lost 1 base and J lost 7, with 13 bases in between. The CDR3 length is 15 residues. CDR3 sequence: CASSLGGIRSGELFF. Written as DNA, the CDR3 is TGTGCCAGCAGCTTAGGGGGGATCCGAAGCGGGGAGCTGTTTTTT.